This T cell receptor (beta chain) was recorded in a study of T cell repertoires in cytomegalovirus infection. On the study more broadly: Shared public TCR beta signatures pointed to both CMV infection and a matching HLA type.

This clonotype was picked up many times. MiXCR was run by TCRdb on the reads, yielding one entry per CDR3 protein. The sample carries 200,000 to 300,000 distinct CDR3 sequences, over 8% recorded once. This CDR3 region has 16 residues. The ends lost 4 bases at V and 2 bases at J; junction bases unmatched: 5. Germline values: CDR1 SGHTA, CDR2 FQGNSA. The sample was PBMCs. This receptor was obtained from a human donor in good health (CMV status not recorded). Some clones in this sample may be carry-over from other donors' samples. This chain connects TRBV7-2 to TRBJ2-5; 12 bases map to TRBD2. In DNA form, the CDR3 reads TGTGCCAGCAGCTCTTCTCTAGCGGGGGGGCAAGAGACCCAGTACTTC. Protein product: CASSSSLAGGQETQYF.